This TCR beta chain was identified in a study of PD-1 blockade in mismatch repair-deficient tumors. For the study at large: All were previously treated, progressing patients with approximately 11 mismatch repair-deficient cancer types. Overall study findings and caveats: After pembrolizumab, tumor-resident clones rose rapidly, then generally contracted before radiologic responses.

PCR or immunohistochemistry showed mismatch repair deficiency in every enrolled patient. TCRs were sequenced from three patients responding to pembrolizumab. The CDR3 is 16 amino acids. Germline V CDR1 and CDR2: LGHNA, YSLEER. Trimming at V came to 1 base and at J to 6 bases, leaving 2 bases not matched to a gene. This table comes from immunoSEQ multiplex PCR, and its TCRdb copy is limited to in-frame clones, with some not included. The sample yields more than 50,000 clones, roughly 88% seen once. The table lists this clone with a count of one. The antigen remains undetermined. The origin of this receptor is an adult with mismatch repair-deficient cancer. Source: peripheral blood, taken 52 weeks after starting pembrolizumab. V gene TRBV4-3 combines with J gene TRBJ2-3; 15 bases agree with TRBD2. For the CDR3, the DNA is TGCGCCAGCAGCCAAGGGACTAGCGGGAGGGGGGATACGCAGTATTTT. This codes for CASSQGTSGRGDTQYF.